Listed below are T cell receptor beta chains from one sample, sequenced in a study of CD8 T cells in ankylosing spondylitis. TCRdb re-derived calls from the 5' RACE reads in MiXCR, one entry per CDR3 protein. In the table there are around 540,000 distinct CDR3 sequences, over 9.5% of which are singletons. The material sequenced was blood, either unsorted or a sorted T cell fraction (not recorded which). These receptors were obtained from a male donor with ankylosing spondylitis. Both conserved end residues are part of each CDR3. A D gene is named only where the DNA matches it firmly. The size entry is marked missing in some rows and otherwise reads once, few, many or a size class.

D gene: TRBD1
clone size: few
J gene: TRBJ2-4
CDR3 length: 14
V gene: TRBV20-1
CDR3 protein: CSAIIKGTGGIQYF
CDR3 DNA: TGCAGTGCTATCATAAAGGGGACAGGGGGCATTCAGTACTTC

D gene: TRBD1
clone size: NA
J gene: TRBJ2-1
CDR3 length: 15
V gene: TRBV7-9
CDR3 protein: CASSLIQGTYNEQFF
CDR3 DNA: TGTGCCAGCAGCTTAATACAGGGGACCTACAATGAGCAGTTCTTC

D gene: NA
clone size: many
J gene: TRBJ2-6
CDR3 length: 13
V gene: TRBV11-3
CDR3 protein: CASSTGGANVLTF
CDR3 DNA: TGTGCCAGCAGCACTGGGGGGGCCAACGTCCTGACTTTC

D gene: TRBD1
clone size: few
J gene: TRBJ2-1
CDR3 length: 14
V gene: TRBV11-3
CDR3 protein: CASSHGGQVPSQFF
CDR3 DNA: TGTGCCAGCAGCCACGGGGGACAGGTGCCCTCCCAGTTCTTC

D gene: TRBD2
clone size: NA
J gene: TRBJ2-2
CDR3 length: 19
V gene: TRBV27
CDR3 protein: CASSLLGLAGPANTGELFF
CDR3 DNA: TGTGCCAGCAGTTTACTCGGACTAGCGGGCCCAGCGAACACCGGGGAGCTGTTTTTT

D gene: TRBD2
clone size: few
J gene: TRBJ2-1
CDR3 length: 20
V gene: TRBV20-1
CDR3 protein: CSAHLSGGLAGRSSYNEQFF
CDR3 DNA: TGCAGTGCCCATCTTAGTGGCGGACTAGCGGGAAGGAGCTCCTACAATGAGCAGTTCTTC

D gene: NA
clone size: NA
J gene: TRBJ1-3
CDR3 length: 15
V gene: TRBV5-4
CDR3 protein: CASSLGGASGNTIYF
CDR3 DNA: TGTGCCAGCAGCTTGGGGGGGGCCTCTGGAAACACCATATATTTT

D gene: TRBD1
clone size: NA
J gene: TRBJ1-4
CDR3 length: 16
V gene: TRBV19
CDR3 protein: CASSILPGQGNEKLFF
CDR3 DNA: TGTGCCAGTAGTATCCTGCCGGGACAGGGAAATGAAAAACTGTTTTTT

D gene: NA
clone size: few
J gene: TRBJ2-1
CDR3 length: 13
V gene: TRBV20-1
CDR3 protein: CSAPTGDVGEQFF
CDR3 DNA: TGCAGTGCTCCGACCGGGGACGTAGGTGAGCAGTTCTTC

D gene: NA
clone size: NA
J gene: TRBJ2-5
CDR3 length: 15
V gene: TRBV24-1
CDR3 protein: CATSDLSPGQETQYF
CDR3 DNA: TGTGCCACCAGTGATTTGAGCCCAGGCCAAGAGACCCAGTACTTC

D gene: NA
clone size: few
J gene: TRBJ2-4
CDR3 length: 15
V gene: TRBV7-9
CDR3 protein: CASSPNRLAKNIQYF
CDR3 DNA: TGTGCCAGCAGCCCAAATCGACTAGCCAAAAACATTCAGTACTTC

D gene: TRBD1
clone size: many
J gene: TRBJ2-7
CDR3 length: 13
V gene: TRBV5-1
CDR3 protein: CASSLGQGNEQYF
CDR3 DNA: TGCGCCAGCAGCCTAGGACAGGGCAACGAGCAGTACTTC

D gene: NA
clone size: few
J gene: TRBJ2-7
CDR3 length: 12
V gene: TRBV11-2
CDR3 protein: CASSLDGLAPYF
CDR3 DNA: TGTGCCAGCAGCTTAGATGGCCTAGCGCCGTACTTC

D gene: NA
clone size: NA
J gene: TRBJ2-7
CDR3 length: 12
V gene: TRBV29-1
CDR3 protein: CSVGRVTYEQYF
CDR3 DNA: TGCAGCGTTGGCAGGGTGACCTACGAGCAGTACTTC

D gene: NA
clone size: NA
J gene: TRBJ1-1
CDR3 length: 16
V gene: TRBV4-2
CDR3 protein: CASSQEEGGEATEAFF
CDR3 DNA: TGTGCCAGCAGCCAGGAGGAGGGAGGGGAGGCCACTGAAGCTTTCTTT

D gene: TRBD1
clone size: NA
J gene: TRBJ1-1
CDR3 length: 14
V gene: TRBV5-6
CDR3 protein: CASSTWTGNTEAFF
CDR3 DNA: TGTGCCAGCAGCACCTGGACAGGGAACACTGAAGCTTTCTTT

D gene: TRBD2
clone size: NA
J gene: TRBJ2-1
CDR3 length: 15
V gene: TRBV12-3/TRBV12-4
CDR3 protein: CASSLAGGLSNEQFF
CDR3 DNA: TGTGCCAGCAGTTTAGCGGGGGGGTTGTCCAATGAGCAGTTCTTC

D gene: TRBD1
clone size: few
J gene: TRBJ2-5
CDR3 length: 15
V gene: TRBV12-3/TRBV12-4
CDR3 protein: CASSWDRGPQETQYF
CDR3 DNA: TGTGCCAGCAGTTGGGACAGGGGGCCCCAAGAGACCCAGTACTTC

D gene: NA
clone size: many
J gene: TRBJ2-3
CDR3 length: 14
V gene: TRBV12-3/TRBV12-4
CDR3 protein: CASSPLVGTDTQYF
CDR3 DNA: TGTGCCAGCAGCCCATTAGTTGGCACAGATACGCAGTATTTT

D gene: NA
clone size: NA
J gene: TRBJ2-7
CDR3 length: 14
V gene: TRBV12-3/TRBV12-4
CDR3 protein: CASSSSGRNYEQYF
CDR3 DNA: TGTGCCAGCAGTTCTTCTGGGCGAAACTACGAGCAGTACTTC

D gene: TRBD1
clone size: few
J gene: TRBJ2-2
CDR3 length: 16
V gene: TRBV5-1
CDR3 protein: CASSAQGFPNTGELFF
CDR3 DNA: TGCGCCAGCAGCGCACAGGGGTTTCCGAACACCGGGGAGCTGTTTTTT

D gene: TRBD1
clone size: NA
J gene: TRBJ1-1
CDR3 length: 14
V gene: TRBV10-2
CDR3 protein: CASSQTGQDTEAFF
CDR3 DNA: TGCGCCAGCAGCCAGACAGGGCAGGACACTGAAGCTTTCTTT

D gene: NA
clone size: NA
J gene: TRBJ1-5
CDR3 length: 15
V gene: TRBV12-3/TRBV12-4
CDR3 protein: CASSLGGWGNQPQHF
CDR3 DNA: TGTGCCAGCAGTTTAGGAGGGTGGGGCAATCAGCCCCAGCATTTT

D gene: NA
clone size: NA
J gene: TRBJ2-3
CDR3 length: 12
V gene: TRBV7-8
CDR3 protein: CAREGGAGTQYF
CDR3 DNA: TGTGCCAGAGAGGGGGGGGCAGGTACGCAGTATTTT

D gene: NA
clone size: few
J gene: TRBJ1-2
CDR3 length: 13
V gene: TRBV6-4
CDR3 protein: CASSDEAGLELTF
CDR3 DNA: TGTGCCAGCAGTGACGAGGCGGGCCTCGAACTCACCTTC

D gene: TRBD1
clone size: NA
J gene: TRBJ1-2
CDR3 length: 13
V gene: TRBV12-3/TRBV12-4
CDR3 protein: CASSLIQGNGYTF
CDR3 DNA: TGTGCCAGCAGTTTAATACAGGGGAATGGCTACACCTTC

D gene: NA
clone size: few
J gene: TRBJ2-3
CDR3 length: 14
V gene: TRBV2
CDR3 protein: CASNFGGGTDTQYF
CDR3 DNA: TGTGCCAGCAATTTTGGCGGGGGCACAGATACGCAGTATTTT

D gene: NA
clone size: few
J gene: TRBJ1-4
CDR3 length: 13
V gene: TRBV20-1
CDR3 protein: CSAREVMSEKLFF
CDR3 DNA: TGCAGTGCTAGAGAAGTTATGAGTGAAAAACTGTTTTTT

D gene: NA
clone size: few
J gene: TRBJ2-2
CDR3 length: 14
V gene: TRBV29-1
CDR3 protein: CSADTTTNTGELFF
CDR3 DNA: TGCAGCGCCGACACCACAACGAACACCGGGGAGCTGTTTTTT

D gene: NA
clone size: few
J gene: TRBJ2-3
CDR3 length: 14
V gene: TRBV6-4
CDR3 protein: CASSPVKASDTQYF
CDR3 DNA: TGTGCCAGCAGTCCGGTCAAGGCGTCAGATACGCAGTATTTT

D gene: NA
clone size: NA
J gene: TRBJ2-1
CDR3 length: 14
V gene: TRBV15
CDR3 protein: CATSSADPRNEQFF
CDR3 DNA: TGTGCCACCAGCAGTGCCGACCCGAGGAATGAGCAGTTCTTC

D gene: NA
clone size: few
J gene: TRBJ1-1
CDR3 length: 12
V gene: TRBV29-1
CDR3 protein: CSGGREGTEAFF
CDR3 DNA: TGCAGCGGCGGTCGGGAAGGAACTGAAGCTTTCTTT

D gene: NA
clone size: NA
J gene: TRBJ2-7
CDR3 length: 15
V gene: TRBV5-1
CDR3 protein: CASSLWASDPYEQYF
CDR3 DNA: TGCGCCAGCAGCTTGTGGGCTAGCGACCCCTACGAGCAGTACTTC

D gene: NA
clone size: many
J gene: TRBJ2-1
CDR3 length: 15
V gene: TRBV24-1
CDR3 protein: CATSDLIAEDNEQFF
CDR3 DNA: TGTGCCACCAGTGATTTAATTGCGGAGGACAATGAGCAGTTCTTC

D gene: NA
clone size: few
J gene: TRBJ2-7
CDR3 length: 13
V gene: TRBV27
CDR3 protein: CASTPLGSPEQYF
CDR3 DNA: TGTGCCAGCACGCCCCTGGGATCACCCGAGCAGTACTTC

D gene: TRBD2
clone size: few
J gene: TRBJ2-1
CDR3 length: 16
V gene: TRBV5-6
CDR3 protein: CASSWRLAGGGNEQFF
CDR3 DNA: TGTGCCAGCAGCTGGAGACTAGCGGGAGGGGGAAATGAGCAGTTCTTC

D gene: NA
clone size: few
J gene: TRBJ1-5
CDR3 length: 14
V gene: TRBV27
CDR3 protein: CASSFWGANQPQHF
CDR3 DNA: TGTGCCAGCAGTTTCTGGGGGGCTAATCAGCCCCAGCATTTT

D gene: NA
clone size: few
J gene: TRBJ2-3
CDR3 length: 13
V gene: TRBV12-3/TRBV12-4
CDR3 protein: CATRPTSTDTQYF
CDR3 DNA: TGTGCCACCCGCCCTACTAGCACAGATACGCAGTATTTT

D gene: TRBD2
clone size: NA
J gene: TRBJ2-3
CDR3 length: 18
V gene: TRBV15
CDR3 protein: CATSRGRYAGAESDTQYF
CDR3 DNA: TGTGCCACCAGCAGAGGGCGGTACGCGGGAGCGGAATCAGATACGCAGTATTTT

D gene: TRBD2
clone size: many
J gene: TRBJ2-1
CDR3 length: 14
V gene: TRBV20-1
CDR3 protein: CSARGLAGVNEQFF
CDR3 DNA: TGCAGTGCTAGAGGTCTAGCGGGAGTTAATGAGCAGTTCTTC

D gene: NA
clone size: NA
J gene: TRBJ2-1
CDR3 length: 14
V gene: TRBV30
CDR3 protein: CAWNTDGTWNEQFF
CDR3 DNA: TGTGCCTGGAATACGGATGGGACGTGGAATGAGCAGTTCTTC

D gene: TRBD1
clone size: NA
J gene: TRBJ1-6
CDR3 length: 13
V gene: TRBV5-1
CDR3 protein: CASRAAGGSPLHF
CDR3 DNA: TGCGCCAGCAGGGCGGCAGGGGGCTCACCCCTCCACTTT

D gene: TRBD2
clone size: few
J gene: TRBJ2-1
CDR3 length: 16
V gene: TRBV20-1
CDR3 protein: CSARELGLATYNEQFF
CDR3 DNA: TGCAGTGCTCGAGAGTTGGGACTAGCGACTTACAATGAGCAGTTCTTC

D gene: NA
clone size: NA
J gene: TRBJ2-1
CDR3 length: 14
V gene: TRBV29-1
CDR3 protein: CSVEVYGRNYEQFF
CDR3 DNA: TGCAGCGTTGAAGTATACGGGAGAAATTATGAGCAGTTCTTC

D gene: NA
clone size: many
J gene: TRBJ2-3
CDR3 length: 13
V gene: TRBV12-3/TRBV12-4
CDR3 protein: CASRLAGPDTQYF
CDR3 DNA: TGTGCCAGCAGGCTTGCAGGGCCAGATACGCAGTATTTT

D gene: NA
clone size: NA
J gene: TRBJ2-5
CDR3 length: 14
V gene: TRBV20-1
CDR3 protein: CSARGKTALETQYF
CDR3 DNA: TGCAGTGCTAGAGGGAAGACAGCGCTGGAGACCCAGTACTTC

D gene: NA
clone size: few
J gene: TRBJ2-7
CDR3 length: 14
V gene: TRBV5-6
CDR3 protein: CASSLVGVAYEQYF
CDR3 DNA: TGTGCCAGCAGCTTGGTTGGGGTCGCCTACGAGCAGTACTTC

D gene: NA
clone size: many
J gene: TRBJ2-7
CDR3 length: 15
V gene: TRBV2
CDR3 protein: CASAARGLSSYEQYF
CDR3 DNA: TGTGCCAGCGCGGCCAGGGGTTTATCATCCTACGAGCAGTACTTC

D gene: NA
clone size: NA
J gene: TRBJ2-7
CDR3 length: 16
V gene: TRBV6-1
CDR3 protein: CASRPGLDSRPYEQYF
CDR3 DNA: TGTGCCAGCAGACCGGGGCTAGACTCCCGCCCCTACGAGCAGTACTTC

D gene: NA
clone size: many
J gene: TRBJ2-1
CDR3 length: 15
V gene: TRBV7-7
CDR3 protein: CASSPAGSVYNEQFF
CDR3 DNA: TGTGCCAGCAGCCCTGCAGGGAGTGTGTACAATGAGCAGTTCTTC

D gene: TRBD2
clone size: NA
J gene: TRBJ2-3
CDR3 length: 19
V gene: TRBV11-2
CDR3 protein: CASSQTGSGIGGGTDTQYF
CDR3 DNA: TGTGCCAGCAGCCAGACCGGTAGCGGGATAGGGGGGGGCACAGATACGCAGTATTTT

D gene: TRBD1
clone size: few
J gene: TRBJ2-1
CDR3 length: 12
V gene: TRBV7-2
CDR3 protein: CASTPTGANQFF
CDR3 DNA: TGTGCCAGCACTCCTACAGGGGCCAATCAGTTCTTC

D gene: TRBD2
clone size: NA
J gene: TRBJ2-3
CDR3 length: 15
V gene: TRBV5-1
CDR3 protein: CASSILANHGDTQYF
CDR3 DNA: TGCGCCAGCAGCATACTAGCGAACCACGGGGATACGCAGTATTTT

D gene: NA
clone size: many
J gene: TRBJ1-1
CDR3 length: 13
V gene: TRBV12-3/TRBV12-4
CDR3 protein: CASSTGLDTEAFF
CDR3 DNA: TGTGCCAGCAGTACAGGGTTGGACACTGAAGCTTTCTTT

D gene: NA
clone size: few
J gene: TRBJ2-7
CDR3 length: 12
V gene: TRBV27
CDR3 protein: CASRDPGREQYF
CDR3 DNA: TGTGCCAGCAGGGACCCCGGGCGCGAGCAGTACTTC